This TCR beta chain originates from a study of T cell responses to AZD1222 COVID-19 vaccine. On the study more broadly: Second-dose schedules of about 4 or about 12 weeks were combined.

Germline CDR1 and CDR2: SGHDT and YYEEEE. Trimming took 4 bases from V and 2 from J, leaving 25 bases between them. The CDR3 runs 18 residues. Whole-study results and caveats: Repertoires were obtained only post-peak T cell response.

Produced via immunoSEQ multiplex PCR; TCRdb's table is partial and in-frame only. The sample records 55,000 to 80,000 clones, 84% being singletons. Points on this clone: Its antigen is unidentified.

Sequenced material: peripheral blood, taken on day 0 of AZD1222 vaccination. This TCR was recovered from an adult in good health. The chain combines TRBV5-6 with TRBJ2-7; D perhaps matches TRBD2 (6 bases). CDR3 loop: CASSVDNTGGARPYEQYF. CDR3 in DNA: TGTGCCAGCAGCGTCGACAATACCGGCGGGGCGCGCCCCTACGAGCAGTACTTC.